These T cell receptor beta chains were read from a single sample in a study of blood T cells in healthy people across ages. TCRdb re-called the 5' RACE reads with MiXCR, one entry per CDR3 protein. Among 600,000 to 800,000 distinct CDR3 sequences listed, over 20% were seen once. The sample taken for sequencing was blood. These receptors were taken from a man in his 70s in good health. Both conserved end residues are part of each CDR3. Each record gives: CDR3 protein, V gene, J gene, clone size, CDR3 length. The size entry is marked missing in some rows and otherwise reads once, few, many or a size class.

CDR3 protein: CSAPRTREPPDTQYF; V gene: TRBV20-1; J gene: TRBJ2-3; clone size: many; CDR3 length: 15
CDR3 protein: CASSDGGRAPNEQFF; V gene: TRBV2; J gene: TRBJ2-1; clone size: NA; CDR3 length: 15
CDR3 protein: CASSPRRGTSGNEQFF; V gene: TRBV18; J gene: NA; clone size: NA; CDR3 length: 16
CDR3 protein: CASSVEGLDNEQFF; V gene: TRBV9; J gene: NA; clone size: NA; CDR3 length: 14
CDR3 protein: CASSLAVSHEQYF; V gene: TRBV7-3; J gene: NA; clone size: NA; CDR3 length: 13
CDR3 protein: CASSLRRTETDTQYF; V gene: TRBV27; J gene: TRBJ2-3; clone size: NA; CDR3 length: 15
CDR3 protein: CATTRGLSTDTQYF; V gene: TRBV28; J gene: TRBJ2-3; clone size: NA; CDR3 length: 14
CDR3 protein: CASRALLAGDNEQFF; V gene: TRBV2; J gene: TRBJ2-1; clone size: NA; CDR3 length: 15
CDR3 protein: CSARDGGRGAADTQYF; V gene: TRBV20-1; J gene: TRBJ2-3; clone size: NA; CDR3 length: 16
CDR3 protein: CASSNGTSGYNEQFF; V gene: TRBV5-1; J gene: TRBJ2-1; clone size: NA; CDR3 length: 15
CDR3 protein: CSAPDFGGEKLFF; V gene: TRBV20-1; J gene: TRBJ1-4; clone size: NA; CDR3 length: 13
CDR3 protein: CSAEGAGVYGYTF; V gene: TRBV29-1; J gene: TRBJ1-2; clone size: few; CDR3 length: 13
CDR3 protein: CSAPGYNEQFF; V gene: TRBV20-1; J gene: TRBJ2-1; clone size: NA; CDR3 length: 11
CDR3 protein: CASSPPAQRAKNIQYF; V gene: TRBV18; J gene: TRBJ2-4; clone size: few; CDR3 length: 16
CDR3 protein: CASSFYQGDGYTF; V gene: TRBV11-1; J gene: TRBJ1-2; clone size: few; CDR3 length: 13
CDR3 protein: CASSPGTKITDTQYF; V gene: TRBV6-5; J gene: TRBJ2-3; clone size: NA; CDR3 length: 15
CDR3 protein: CSARPGTGHQETQYF; V gene: TRBV20-1; J gene: TRBJ2-5; clone size: few; CDR3 length: 15
CDR3 protein: CASSQDGLAVYEQYF; V gene: TRBV3-1; J gene: TRBJ2-7; clone size: NA; CDR3 length: 15
CDR3 protein: CSVEVVSSYNEQFF; V gene: TRBV29-1; J gene: TRBJ2-1; clone size: few; CDR3 length: 14
CDR3 protein: CSARQDNYGYTF; V gene: TRBV20-1; J gene: TRBJ1-2; clone size: few; CDR3 length: 12
CDR3 protein: CSARDATREQFF; V gene: TRBV20-1; J gene: TRBJ2-1; clone size: NA; CDR3 length: 12
CDR3 protein: CASSLGLAYEQYF; V gene: TRBV28; J gene: TRBJ2-7; clone size: many; CDR3 length: 13
CDR3 protein: CASSPPRGTSGSYEQYF; V gene: TRBV27; J gene: TRBJ2-7; clone size: few; CDR3 length: 17
CDR3 protein: CSGDSYNEQFF; V gene: TRBV29-1; J gene: TRBJ2-1; clone size: many; CDR3 length: 11
CDR3 protein: CASRPTGAYYGYTF; V gene: TRBV25-1; J gene: TRBJ1-2; clone size: NA; CDR3 length: 14
CDR3 protein: CSARGLAGAGEQYF; V gene: TRBV20-1; J gene: NA; clone size: NA; CDR3 length: 14
CDR3 protein: CASSLGTVDTQYF; V gene: TRBV11-2; J gene: TRBJ2-3; clone size: many; CDR3 length: 13
CDR3 protein: CASSQDRVSRSYNEQFF; V gene: TRBV4-1; J gene: TRBJ2-1; clone size: few; CDR3 length: 17
CDR3 protein: CASSPRDGNIQYF; V gene: TRBV7-2; J gene: TRBJ2-4; clone size: few; CDR3 length: 13